These 32 T cell receptor beta chains were sequenced from one sample in a study of T cell responses to AZD1222 COVID-19 vaccine. TCRdb's table, derived via immunoSEQ multiplex PCR, lists solely in-frame clones and lacks some. Of about 80,000 clones in the sample, roughly 85% were seen once. The sample consisted of peripheral blood, taken 28 days after the second AZD1222 dose. All receptors come from an adult who received the AZD1222 COVID-19 vaccine.

The chain uses TRBV10-1 and TRBJ1-5; the D is unclear. Germline V gives CDR1 WNHNN, CDR2 SYGVQD (reference sequence). The CDR3 consists of 9 residues. In DNA, the CDR3 is TGCCCCCGAATGGGGCCCCAGCATTTT. The encoded protein is CPRMGPQHF.

Relative to its sample, this clone is medium-sized (0.01 to 0.1%). This rearrangement joins TRBV27 to TRBJ1-6; D remains unclear. CDR1 and CDR2 (germline): MNHEY, SMNVEV (reference sequence). The V end lost 5 bases, the J end lost 8 bases, and 13 bases lay between the germline ends. This CDR3 is 14 amino acids long. The CDR3 DNA reads TGTGCCAGCAGTAGGTTCGGGGTACATTCACCCCTCCACTTT. Translation: CASSRFGVHSPLHF.

The chain carries TRBV15 and TRBJ1-5; the match to TRBD1 covers 11 bases. Per the germline V gene, CDR1 is LNHNV and CDR2 is YYDKDF (reference sequence). The CDR3 has 15 amino acids. V lost 1 base to trimming and J lost 5 bases; unmatched junction nucleotides: 1. The CDR3 reads CATSRGTGGDQPQHF. The CDR3 DNA follows: TGTGCCACCAGCAGAGGGACAGGGGGCGATCAGCCCCAGCATTTT.

The chain is built from TRBV7-6 and TRBJ2-7; D unclear. The V gene lost 7 bases and the J gene lost 4 bases, with 8 bases spanning the gap. The CDR3 extends over 11 amino acids. CDR1 and CDR2 (germline): SGHVS, FNYEAQ. In nucleotides, the CDR3 is TGTGCCAGCAACATGGGTTACGAGCAGTACTTC. Translation: CASNMGYEQYF.

This chain joins TRBV18 and TRBJ1-1, with D unresolved. Trimming removed 0 bases from V and 6 bases from J, with 5 bases in between. The CDR3 covers 12 residues. The V gene's germline CDR1 is KGHSH and CDR2 LQKENI. The CDR3 DNA is TGTGCCAGCTCACCACCCGGGCCTGAAGCTTTCTTT. Encoded protein: CASSPPGPEAFF.

V is TRBV4-1 and J is TRBJ1-2; D is perhaps TRBD1 (6 bases). In germline, CDR1 is MGHRA, CDR2 YSYEKL. The ends were cut back, 4 bases at V and 4 bases at J, with 10 bases in the middle. The CDR3 has 13 amino acids. CDR3 in amino acids: CASSLDRRYGYTF. In DNA form, the CDR3 reads TGCGCCAGCAGCCTTGACAGGCGCTATGGCTACACCTTC.

The V call is TRBV19, the J call TRBJ2-6; maybe TRBD1 (5 bases). This CDR3 is built from 20 residues. The V end lost 1 base, the J end lost 1 base, and 20 bases lay between the germline ends. Germline assignment: CDR1 LNHDA and CDR2 SQIVND (reference sequence). The CDR3 sequence is CASSIALGRRATSGANVLTF. In DNA form, the CDR3 reads TGTGCCAGTAGTATAGCTTTGGGTCGCAGGGCTACTTCTGGGGCCAACGTCCTGACTTTC.

The chain uses TRBV10-3 and TRBJ2-1; the match to TRBD1 covers 7 bases. The length of the CDR3 is 16 residues. Germline CDR1 reads ENHRY; CDR2 reads SYGVKD. Trimming removed 3 bases from V and 8 bases from J; junction bases left unmatched: 13. The CDR3, as DNA: TGTGCCATCAGTGACGCGGACAGGTCCCGTCGCGATGAGCAGTTCTTC. Protein: CAISDADRSRRDEQFF.

The chain has TRBV5-1 and TRBJ1-1, with D unresolved. This CDR3 contains 11 residues. Germline V gene sequence: CDR1 SGHRS, CDR2 YFSETQ. V dropped 6 bases and J dropped 1 base, with 4 bases sitting between them. The DNA of the CDR3 is TGCGCCAGCACGGAGAACACTGAAGCTTTCTTT. Translating gives CASTENTEAFF.

V gene TRBV5-1 combines with J gene TRBJ1-1, with a tentative D call TRBD1 (6 bases). CDR1 and CDR2 from the germline V gene are SGHRS and YFSETQ. The CDR3 is 15 residues long. Trimming removed 4 bases from V and 1 base from J, with 14 bases in between. CDR3 region: CASSGGGGGNTEAFF. The CDR3 nucleotides read TGCGCCAGCAGCGGCGGCGGGGGCGGGAACACTGAAGCTTTCTTT.

Only a few counts were recorded for this clone. V is TRBV2 and J is TRBJ1-1, with no clear D. CDR3 size: 15 residues. Germline CDR1 is SNHLY and CDR2 is FYNNEI. V lost 6 bases to trimming and J lost 0 bases, with 14 bases between them. The CDR3 protein is CASSLGPPLNTEAFF. Written as DNA, the CDR3 is TGTGCCAGCAGCCTTGGACCCCCTCTGAACACTGAAGCTTTCTTT.

This chain connects TRBV6-6 to TRBJ2-1; D is unresolved. V lost 6 bases and J 5 bases, leaving 17 bases between the germline ends. CDR1 is MNHNY and CDR2 is SVGAGI in the germline V gene (reference sequence). CDR3 length: 15 amino acids. CDR3 in amino acids: CASRPLAPDDNEQFF. DNA of the CDR3: TGTGCCAGCAGACCACTCGCGCCTGATGACAATGAGCAGTTCTTC.

Turning to this clone: This may come from a read error, since a much larger clone is one base off. This same CDR3 is encoded by further DNA sequences in the sample. The V and J genes are TRBV7-3 and TRBJ1-2, with a possible D match to TRBD1 (6 bases). The CDR3 has 12 residues. Trimming removed 2 bases from V and 8 bases from J, with 9 bases in between. Germline V gene data show CDR1 as SGHTA and CDR2 as FQGTGA. CDR3 amino acids: CASSLEGGGYTF. The DNA of the CDR3 is TGTGCCAGCAGCTTAGAGGGGGGGGGCTACACCTTC. The full variable domain, completed using reference TRBV7-3 and TRBJ1-2, is GAGVSQTPSNKVTEKGKYVELRCDPISGHTALYWYRQSLGQGPEFLIYFQGTGAADDSGLPNDRFFAVRPEGSVSTLKIQRTERGDSAVYLCASSLEGGGYTFGSGTRLTVV.

The J gene is TRBJ2-3, the V gene TRBV5-1, with D perhaps given as TRBD1 or TRBD2 (6 bases each). Germline V gene sequence: CDR1 SGHRS, CDR2 YFSETQ. The CDR3 is 15 residues long. The V and J ends lost 0 bases and 4 bases respectively, with 12 bases between them. The CDR3 reads CASSLAGARPDTQYF. Written as DNA, the CDR3 is TGCGCCAGCAGCTTGGCGGGGGCGCGGCCAGATACGCAGTATTTT.

The rearrangement joins TRBV28 to TRBJ1-5, with unresolved D. The CDR3 is 13 residues long. Trimming shortened V by 2 bases and J by 3 bases, and 5 bases separated the two germline ends. Germline loops: CDR1 MDHEN, CDR2 SYDVKM. This CDR3 is CASSLQFNQPQHF. The CDR3 DNA is TGTGCCAGCAGTTTACAGTTCAATCAGCCCCAGCATTTT. Full variable domain (remainder filled in from reference TRBV28 and TRBJ1-5): DVKVTQSSRYLVKRTGEKVFLECVQDMDHENMFWYRQDPGLGLRLIYFSYDVKMKEKGDIPEGYSVSREKKERFSLILESASTNQTSMYLCASSLQFNQPQHFGDGTRLSIL.

The gene calls are TRBV15 and TRBJ2-5, with D perhaps assigned TRBD1 or TRBD2 (5 bases each). Trimming took off 1 base at V and 1 base at J, with 13 bases between the two ends. Looked up from germline, CDR1 is LNHNV and CDR2 is YYDKDF (reference sequence). This CDR3 comprises 16 residues. For the CDR3, the DNA is TGTGCCACCAGCAGAGTTGGGGGACGTCCCCAAGAGACCCAGTACTTC. Amino acid sequence: CATSRVGGRPQETQYF.

The rearrangement uses TRBV24-1 and TRBJ2-1; TRBD2 aligns across 12 bases. The trim removed 7 bases at V and 7 bases at J, leaving 4 bases unmatched. The germline V gene encodes CDR1 KGHDR and CDR2 SFDVKD. The CDR3 spans 14 residues. The CDR3 sequence is CATRGGTSGNEQFF. DNA of the CDR3: TGTGCCACCAGGGGAGGGACTAGCGGGAATGAGCAGTTCTTC.

The chain links TRBV20-1 to TRBJ1-6; the D is unclear. CDR3 length equals 10 residues. Looked up from germline, CDR1 is DFQATT and CDR2 is SNEGSKA (reference sequence). Trimming took off 3 bases at V and 9 bases at J, with 3 bases between the two ends. CDR3 sequence reads: CSASFSPLHF. CDR3 coding DNA: TGCAGTGCTAGTTTTTCACCCCTCCACTTT.

The genes are TRBV28 and TRBJ2-2; 7 positions match TRBD1. This CDR3 is 14 amino acids long. V lost 2 bases to trimming and J lost 10 bases; unmatched junction nucleotides: 7. Per germline, CDR1 MDHEN and CDR2 SYDVKM. Here the CDR3 reads CASSLLGQDEELFF. CDR3 bases: TGTGCCAGCAGTTTACTTGGACAGGATGAGGAGCTGTTTTTT.

V is TRBV27 and J is TRBJ1-4; D is unresolved. The CDR3 has 15 residues. Trimming pared 4 bases from V and 0 bases from J, leaving 9 bases between. Germline V gene data show CDR1 as MNHEY and CDR2 as SMNVEV (reference sequence). CDR3 amino acids: CASSWRIATNEKLFF. CDR3 in DNA: TGTGCCAGCAGTTGGAGGATTGCAACTAATGAAAAACTGTTTTTT.

The J gene is TRBJ1-1, the V gene TRBV10-3, with TRBD1 matching 8 bases. Per germline, CDR1 ENHRY and CDR2 SYGVKD. The CDR3 spans 15 residues. J gave up 3 bases and V 6 bases, and 9 bases lay outside the gene matches. CDR3 sequence (DNA): TGTGCCATCAGCGAGAACAGGGGGTCCTACACTGAAGCTTTCTTT. Translating it yields CAISENRGSYTEAFF.

The J gene is TRBJ2-7, the V gene TRBV28; D possibly matches TRBD1 or TRBD2 (6 bases each). The ends were cut back, 7 bases at V and 2 bases at J, with 21 bases in the middle. CDR1 is MDHEN, CDR2 SYDVKM, per germline. CDR3 size: 16 residues. This CDR3 reads CASKPGAIFPTYEQYF. In DNA, the CDR3 is TGTGCCAGCAAGCCGGGGGCCATTTTCCCAACCTACGAGCAGTACTTC.

V usage is TRBV5-6 and J usage is TRBJ2-1; D is ambiguous. From germline, CDR1 is SGHDT and CDR2 YYEEEE. V was pared by 3 bases and J by 5 bases, with 15 bases between. The CDR3 spans 15 residues. The CDR3 spells CASSYLSGPNNEQFF. The DNA for the CDR3 is TGTGCCAGCAGCTACCTATCGGGCCCCAACAATGAGCAGTTCTTC. The full variable domain, with the rest looked up from reference TRBV5-6 and TRBJ2-1, is DAGVTQSPTHLIKTRGQQVTLRCSPKSGHDTVSWYQQALGQGPQFIFQYYEEEERQRGNFPDRFSGHQFPNYSSELNVNALLLGDSALYLCASSYLSGPNNEQFFGPGTRLTVL.

The V call is TRBV7-2, the J call TRBJ2-1; D might be TRBD1 or TRBD2, each matching 5 bases. The CDR3 runs to 14 residues. Per the germline V gene, CDR1 is SGHTA and CDR2 is FQGNSA. Trimming cost V 4 bases and J 5 bases, with 12 bases left between them. CDR3 in DNA: TGTGCCAGCAGCTCCCCGTGGGGGAACAATGAGCAGTTCTTC. Translating it yields CASSSPWGNNEQFF.

This clone has a handful of counts. The CDR3 nucleotides are TGTGCCAGCAGCTTATCTGCCAGGGAGGATGAAAAACTGTTTTTT. It is translated as CASSLSAREDEKLFF. This chain uses TRBV5-5 with TRBJ1-4, with D possibly TRBD1 on 5 matching bases. The CDR3 is 15 residues long. V lost 2 bases and J lost 6, with 14 bases in between. Germline V gives CDR1 SGHKS, CDR2 YYEKEE (reference sequence).

The chain is built from TRBV3-1 (or the pseudogene TRBV3-2) and TRBJ1-3; D is possibly TRBD1 (6 bases). The CDR3 extends over 17 amino acids. Germline V lookup: CDR1 LGHDT, CDR2 YNNKEL (reference sequence). Trimming shortened V by 1 base and J by 3 bases, and 16 bases separated the two germline ends. The CDR3 loop is CASSQAPTGIGGNTIYF. CDR3 nucleotides: TGTGCCAGCAGCCAAGCCCCAACAGGGATAGGTGGAAACACCATATATTTT.

The chain uses TRBV11-3 and TRBJ2-1; 13 bases line up with TRBD2. Germline assignment: CDR1 SGHNT and CDR2 YENEEA. The V segment lost 0 bases and the J segment 2 bases; nucleotides outside the gene matches: 7. The length of the CDR3 is 19 residues. CDR3 nucleotide sequence: TGTGCCAGCAGCTTAGAAGGGACTAGCGGGGCCGCTGCCTACAATGAGCAGTTCTTC. This sequence encodes CASSLEGTSGAAAYNEQFF. The full variable domain, its missing parts supplied by reference TRBV11-3 and TRBJ2-1, is EAGVVQSPRYKIIEKKQPVAFWCNPISGHNTLYWYLQNLGQGPELLIRYENEEAVDDSQLPKDRFSAERLKGVDSTLKIQPAELGDSAVYLCASSLEGTSGAAAYNEQFFGPGTRLTVL.

This clone turned up a few times. The chain links TRBV6-6 to TRBJ2-1, with 7 positions matching TRBD1. The CDR3 is made up of 12 amino acids. Germline V gene data show CDR1 as MNHNY and CDR2 as SVGAGI (reference sequence). J gave up 9 bases and V 6 bases, and 5 bases lay outside the gene matches. The CDR3 region is CASSQDRIEQFF. CDR3 nucleotide sequence: TGTGCCAGCAGCCAGGACAGGATTGAGCAGTTCTTC.

V is TRBV2 and J is TRBJ1-5; tentatively, D is TRBD1 (6 bases). This CDR3 region has 13 residues. V lost 7 bases and J lost 4, with 11 bases in between. Germline V gene lookup returns CDR1 SNHLY and CDR2 FYNNEI. This CDR3 is CASTQGLNQPQHF. CDR3 in DNA: TGTGCCAGCACTCAGGGGCTTAATCAGCCCCAGCATTTT.

The rearrangement links TRBV7-2 to TRBJ2-1, with D tentatively TRBD2 (5 bases). The CDR3 covers 14 residues. The germline V and J ends were trimmed by 5 bases and 7 bases, with 15 bases remaining between them. Germline V CDR1 and CDR2: SGHTA, FQGNSA. The CDR3 bases are TGTGCCAGCAGCCGCCCCCAGTCGGGGAATGAGCAGTTCTTC. Encoded protein: CASSRPQSGNEQFF.

J is TRBJ2-5 and V is TRBV24-1, with D perhaps matching TRBD1 (6 bases). Trimming pared 5 bases from V and 5 bases from J, leaving 17 bases between. CDR1 KGHDR and CDR2 SFDVKD come from the germline V gene. This CDR3 is 15 amino acids long. The CDR3 nucleotides read TGTGCCACCAGTGCAGGGGCAGTTGATGTGGAGACCCAGTACTTC. Its translation: CATSAGAVDVETQYF.

V gene TRBV14 combines with J gene TRBJ2-5; possibly TRBD2 for D (6 bases). V lost 0 bases and J lost 5, with 16 bases in between. This CDR3 comprises 16 residues. Germline loops: CDR1 SGHDN, CDR2 FVKESK. In nucleotides, the CDR3 is TGTGCCAGCAGCCAAGATCGGGACTTCCGGAGTGAGACCCAGTACTTC. Protein product: CASSQDRDFRSETQYF.